This entry features one T cell receptor beta chain sequence. This specimen includes other DNA sequences encoding the same CDR3. CDR3 length equals 13 residues. The germline V gene encodes CDR1 KGHSH and CDR2 LQKENI. V dropped 6 bases and J dropped 1 base, with 9 bases sitting between them. TCRdb's table, derived via immunoSEQ multiplex PCR, lists solely in-frame clones and lacks some. This sample has roughly 70,000 clones, with approximately 90% found just once. The data stem from a study of OX40 agonist ivuxolimab in advanced cancers. The V and J genes are TRBV18 and TRBJ1-1; D gene unclear. The specimen was CD4+ or CD8+ T cells sorted from blood, collected in a trial of the OX40 agonist ivuxolimab. This receptor was taken from an adult with an advanced solid tumor such as melanoma, head and neck, liver or kidney cancer. The CDR3 region is CASSPQQNTEAFF. CDR3 coding DNA: TGTGCCAGCTCTCCCCAGCAGAACACTGAAGCTTTCTTT.